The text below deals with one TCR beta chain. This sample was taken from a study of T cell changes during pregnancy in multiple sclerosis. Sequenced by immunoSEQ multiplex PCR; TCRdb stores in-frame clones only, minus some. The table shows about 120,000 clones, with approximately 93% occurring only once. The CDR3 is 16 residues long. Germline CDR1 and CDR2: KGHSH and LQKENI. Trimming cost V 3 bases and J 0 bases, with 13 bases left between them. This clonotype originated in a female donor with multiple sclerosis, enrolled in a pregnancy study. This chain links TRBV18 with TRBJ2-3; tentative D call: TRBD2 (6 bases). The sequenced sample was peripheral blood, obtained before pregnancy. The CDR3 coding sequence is TGTGCCAGCTCACCCCTTGCGGGGATTAGCACAGATACGCAGTATTTT. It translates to CASSPLAGISTDTQYF.